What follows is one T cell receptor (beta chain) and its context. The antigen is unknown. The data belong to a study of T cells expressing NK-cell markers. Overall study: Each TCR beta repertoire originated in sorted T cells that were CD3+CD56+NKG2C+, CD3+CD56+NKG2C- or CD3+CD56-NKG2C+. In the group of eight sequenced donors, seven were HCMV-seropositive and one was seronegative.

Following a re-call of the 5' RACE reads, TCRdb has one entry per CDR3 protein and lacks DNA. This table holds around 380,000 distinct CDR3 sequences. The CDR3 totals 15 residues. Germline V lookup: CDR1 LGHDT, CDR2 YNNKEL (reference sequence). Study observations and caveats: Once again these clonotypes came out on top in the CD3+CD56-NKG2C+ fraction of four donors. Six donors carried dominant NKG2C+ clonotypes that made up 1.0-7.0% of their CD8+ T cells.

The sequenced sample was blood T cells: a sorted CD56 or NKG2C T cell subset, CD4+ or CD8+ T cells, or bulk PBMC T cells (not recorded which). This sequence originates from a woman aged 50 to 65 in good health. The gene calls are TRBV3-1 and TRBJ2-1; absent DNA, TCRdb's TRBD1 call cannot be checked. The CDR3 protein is CASSTGTALYNEQFF.